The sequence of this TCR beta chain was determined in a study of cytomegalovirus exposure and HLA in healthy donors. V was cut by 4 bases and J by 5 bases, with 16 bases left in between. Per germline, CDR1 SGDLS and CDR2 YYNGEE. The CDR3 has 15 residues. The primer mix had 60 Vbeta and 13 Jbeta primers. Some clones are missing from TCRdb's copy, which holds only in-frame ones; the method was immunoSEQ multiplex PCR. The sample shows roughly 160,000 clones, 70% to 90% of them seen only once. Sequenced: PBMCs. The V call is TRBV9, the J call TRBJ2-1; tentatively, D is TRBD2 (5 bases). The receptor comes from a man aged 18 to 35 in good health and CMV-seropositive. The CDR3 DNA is TGTGCCAGCAGCCCGTACCCGGAGGTGGACAATGAGCAGTTCTTC. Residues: CASSPYPEVDNEQFF.